The 16 T cell receptor beta chains below come from one sample, sequenced in a study of T cells after yellow fever vaccination. TCRdb itself ran the 5' RACE reads through MiXCR, one entry per CDR3 protein. The data contain about 360,000 distinct CDR3 sequences, about 6.2% of them seen just once; the ten biggest clones take up 15%. Sequenced here: PBMCs, sampled 5 days after the yellow fever booster vaccination. The receptors come from a man aged 30 to 45 who received the YFV17D yellow fever vaccine.

A few counts support this clonotype. This chain connects TRBV5-1 to TRBJ2-7; 9 bases align to TRBD1. Losses at the gene ends were 4 bases for V and 4 bases for J; bases not matched to a gene: 6. The length of the CDR3 is 14 residues. Germline CDR1 is SGHRS and CDR2 is YFSETQ. Here the CDR3 reads CASSRTGDMYEQYF. Here the CDR3 DNA reads TGCGCCAGCAGCCGGACAGGGGATATGTACGAGCAGTACTTC. The variable domain in full, with the rest retrieved from reference TRBV5-1 and TRBJ2-7, is KAGVTQTPRYLIKTRGQQVTLSCSPISGHRSVSWYQQTPGQGLQFLFEYFSETQRNKGNFPGRFSGRQFSNSRSEMNVSTLELGDSALYLCASSRTGDMYEQYFGPGTRLTVT.

This clonotype was seen more than once but under ten times. The chain links TRBV6-2 or TRBV6-3 to TRBJ2-7; 7 nucleotides agree with TRBD1. V shed 8 bases, J shed 2 bases, and the junction held 6 bases outside the gene matches. The CDR3 covers 13 residues. Germline lookup yields CDR1 MNHEY and CDR2 SVGEGT. The DNA of the CDR3 is TGTGCCAGCGTGGGGGACAGCACCTACGAGCAGTACTTC. It specifies CASVGDSTYEQYF.

This clonotype was observed a handful of times. In DNA form, the CDR3 reads TGCAGTGCTGGACCCCGAGGGCACTCCTACGAGCAGTACTTC. Its protein is CSAGPRGHSYEQYF. The rearrangement joins TRBV20-1 to TRBJ2-7; D possibly corresponds to TRBD2 (5 bases). CDR1 and CDR2 (germline): DFQATT, SNEGSKA (reference sequence). V was shortened by 5 bases and J by 0 bases, with 14 bases between the two germline ends. CDR3 length equals 14 residues.

This clonotype has at least ten counts. The chain recombines TRBV5-1 with TRBJ2-2; D is uncertain. The CDR3 is made up of 13 amino acids. Germline V gene lookup returns CDR1 SGHRS and CDR2 YFSETQ. Trimming left V 0 bases short and J 9 bases short, with 9 bases between. The CDR3 region is CASSLADVRELFF. The CDR3 DNA follows: TGCGCCAGCAGCTTGGCCGACGTGAGGGAGCTGTTTTTT. Complete variable domain (other parts from reference TRBV5-1 and TRBJ2-2): KAGVTQTPRYLIKTRGQQVTLSCSPISGHRSVSWYQQTPGQGLQFLFEYFSETQRNKGNFPGRFSGRQFSNSRSEMNVSTLELGDSALYLCASSLADVRELFFGEGSRLTVL.

The sample holds a few counts of this clonotype. The rearrangement joins TRBV7-2 to TRBJ2-3, with 11 bases that match TRBD2. There are 15 residues in the CDR3. V was pared by 4 bases and J by 6 bases, with 6 bases of the junction left unmatched. The germline CDR1 and CDR2 sequences are SGHTA and FQGNSA. The CDR3 loop reads CASSSRLAGMDTQYF. The CDR3 DNA is TGTGCCAGCAGCTCACGACTAGCGGGAATGGATACGCAGTATTTT.

The sample holds many counts of this clonotype. The chain has TRBV12-3 or TRBV12-4 and TRBJ2-1; D unclear. Trimming stripped 3 bases from V and 8 bases from J, with 11 bases between. The CDR3 runs 13 residues. The CDR3: CASSFGPPHEQFF. The CDR3 DNA is TGTGCCAGCAGTTTTGGGCCACCCCATGAGCAGTTCTTC.

This clonotype has at least ten counts. J is TRBJ1-1 and V is TRBV7-2; 9 bases line up with TRBD1. CDR3 length equals 15 residues. Germline CDR1 reads SGHTA; CDR2 reads FQGNSA. With V trimmed by 8 bases and J by 4 bases, 11 bases remained unmatched. CDR3 nucleotides: TGTGCCAGCGGCAACAGGGGGCAGCCGAGCACTGAAGCTTTCTTT. Its translation: CASGNRGQPSTEAFF. Full variable domain (missing parts from reference TRBV7-2 and TRBJ1-1): GAGVSQSPSNKVTEKGKDVELRCDPISGHTALYWYRQSLGQGLEFLIYFQGNSAPDKSGLPSDRFSAERTGGSVSTLTIQRTQQEDSAVYLCASGNRGQPSTEAFFGQGTRLTVV.

In the case of this clonotype: A read error may be the cause here, since a much bigger clone is one base away. J is TRBJ2-7 and V is TRBV3-1; possible D gene TRBD2, 6 bases. Germline loops: CDR1 LGHDT, CDR2 YNNKEL (reference sequence). V lost 4 bases and J 5 bases, leaving 18 bases between the germline ends. The CDR3 is 15 amino acids. The CDR3 here is CASSPANGSHNEQYF. CDR3 coding DNA: TGTGCCAGCAGCCCCGCTAACGGGAGTCATAACGAGCAGTACTTC.

This clonotype was recorded a few times. The rearrangement links TRBV28 to TRBJ2-3; D is unclear. CDR1 and CDR2 (germline): MDHEN, SYDVKM. Trimming took off 2 bases at V and 4 bases at J, with 13 bases between the two ends. The CDR3 length is 15 residues. CDR3 nucleotide sequence: TGTGCCAGCAGTTTACTACTGGTATACTCAGATACGCAGTATTTT. This sequence encodes CASSLLLVYSDTQYF.

This clonotype came up a few times. The chain combines TRBV5-4 with TRBJ2-5; tentative D call: TRBD1 (6 bases). The ends were cut back, 7 bases at V and 4 bases at J, with 14 bases in the middle. In germline, CDR1 is SGHNT, CDR2 YYREEE (reference sequence). This CDR3 spans 13 amino acids. In DNA, the CDR3 is TGTGCCAGCTCCGGACAGACGGGAGAGACCCAGTACTTC. It is translated as CASSGQTGETQYF.

This clonotype has at least ten counts. J is TRBJ2-7 and V is TRBV7-8; perhaps TRBD2 as D (6 bases). Looked up from germline, CDR1 is SGHVS and CDR2 is FQNEAQ. V lost 5 bases to trimming and J lost 7 bases, with 18 bases between them. The CDR3 contains 14 residues. The CDR3 reads CASSNAGSSGEQYF. In DNA form, the CDR3 reads TGTGCCAGCAGCAACGCGGGATCCTCTGGGGAGCAGTACTTC.

This clonotype was observed at least ten times. This chain links TRBV6-5 with TRBJ2-2, with 11 bases identical to TRBD2. Germline V gives CDR1 MNHEY, CDR2 SVGAGI. CDR3 length: 19 amino acids. Germline trimming cut 0 bases from V and 0 bases from J; bases unmatched to any gene: 6. CDR3 loop: CASSYSIGTSGTNTGELFF. Written as DNA, the CDR3 is TGTGCCAGCAGTTACTCGATTGGGACTAGCGGAACGAACACCGGGGAGCTGTTTTTT.

This clonotype occurred many times. This sequence joins TRBV7-2 and TRBJ2-5, with 8 bases that match TRBD2. Germline CDR1 SGHTA, CDR2 FQGNSA. The CDR3 totals 15 residues. V lost 4 bases and J lost 5; bases outside the gene matches: 9. The CDR3 DNA sequence: TGTGCCAGCAGCTCGGAGAGCGGGAGATGGGAGACCCAGTACTTC. Its protein is CASSSESGRWETQYF.

The chain combines TRBV5-1 with TRBJ2-7; D gene unclear. The CDR3 is made up of 15 amino acids. Germline assignment: CDR1 SGHRS and CDR2 YFSETQ. The V gene lost 0 bases and the J gene lost 2 bases, with 12 bases spanning the gap. CDR3 coding DNA: TGCGCCAGCAGCTTGGCTGGGGTCGAAGCCTACGAGCAGTACTTC. Translation: CASSLAGVEAYEQYF.

This clonotype has just a few counts. This rearrangement joins TRBV14 to TRBJ2-1, with TRBD2 identical over 11 bases. From germline, CDR1 is SGHDN and CDR2 FVKESK. The CDR3 contains 16 residues. With V trimmed by 3 bases and J by 3 bases, 4 bases remained unmatched. Here the CDR3 DNA reads TGTGCCAGCAGCCAGGTACTAGCGGGAGTCTACAATGAGCAGTTCTTC. Its translation is CASSQVLAGVYNEQFF. The variable domain in full, with the rest retrieved from reference TRBV14 and TRBJ2-1, is EAGVTQFPSHSVIEKGQTVTLRCDPISGHDNLYWYRRVMGKEIKFLLHFVKESKQDESGMPNNRFLAERTGGTYSTLKVQPAELEDSGVYFCASSQVLAGVYNEQFFGPGTRLTVL.

This clonotype came up many times. V usage is TRBV18 and J usage is TRBJ2-1; D gene uncertain. This CDR3 has 11 amino acids. Between the trimmed V and J ends, which lost 4 bases and 7 bases, there was a span of 5 bases. CDR1 and CDR2 from the germline V gene are KGHSH and LQKENI. CDR3 residues: CASSRINEQFF. The CDR3 DNA reads TGTGCCAGCTCACGAATTAATGAGCAGTTCTTC.